This TCR beta chain derives from a study of tumor and adjacent non-tumor tissue in lung cancer. Study details: Patients were aged about 31 to 85, approximately 11 men and 4 to 6 women, stage I to III.

Overall study results and limits: Tumor tissue had significantly higher TCR diversity than normal lung. In normal lung, the top 100 clones were significantly more dominant than in tumor.

Comment on this clonotype: What it recognizes is unknown. This likely comes from a read error, as the CDR3 has no conserved phenylalanine or tryptophan at its end.

The CDR3 runs 15 residues. Germline CDR1 SGHDT, CDR2 YYEEEE. This sample's RNA came from whole unsorted tissue. The library came from three nested PCR rounds adapted from ARM-PCR protocols. TCRdb reanalysed the multiplex PCR reads using MiXCR and keeps one entry per CDR3 protein. This table has approximately 71,000 distinct CDR3 sequences, 60% appearing once. This sequence was found in a man in his forties or fifties with non-small cell lung cancer. The sequenced material came from lung tumor tissue. The chain is built from TRBV5-6 and TRBJ2-7, with a weak D call TRBD1 (6 bases). CDR3 residues: CASSTFFWGHDEQYS. In DNA, the CDR3 is TGCGCCAGCAGCACGTTCTTCTGGGGGCATGACGAGCAGTACTCC.